These 12 T cell receptor beta chains came from one sample sequenced in a study of blood T cells in healthy people across ages (dated by TCRdb to between 2015 and 2016). The library was prepared using 5' RACE. Sequencing used an Illumina HiSeq 2500. A second roughly 7 to 11 cycle PCR used a sample-barcoded 5' primer and a J-beta primer mix. The public reads were quality trimmed at Q25 with fastp and then assembled into clones with MiXCR by TCRdb, keeping productive beta chains. CDR3 protein sequences are deduplicated, and each keeps its most common genes and DNA. In this sample the table shows under 2,000,000 distinct CDR3 sequences, approximately 50% of which occur a single time. The ten biggest clones cover over 2% of the sample. Specimen: blood. These TCRs come from a woman aged 35 to 49 in good health.

The CDR3 sequence: CASRLGQGRYNEQFF. The CDR3 bases are TGTGCCAGCAGGTTGGGACAGGGGAGGTACAATGAGCAGTTCTTC. V usage is TRBV2 and J usage is TRBJ2-1, with 10 nucleotides matching TRBD1. Germline CDR1 is SNHLY and CDR2 is FYNNEI. The CDR3 contains 15 residues. The junction had 6 bases not matched to a gene; V was cut back by 6 bases and J by 4 bases.

This clonotype occurred once. This chain connects TRBV9 to TRBJ2-3; TRBD2 is a possible D gene (7 bases). V gave up 0 bases and J gave up 2 bases, with 13 bases separating them. CDR3 length equals 16 residues. CDR1 and CDR2 (germline): SGDLS, YYNGEE. CDR3 bases: TGTGCCAGCAGCGTAGCGGGGGGCGAGACCACAGATACGCAGTATTTT. This codes for CASSVAGGETTDTQYF. Variable domain in full (rest from reference TRBV9 and TRBJ2-3): DSGVTQTPKHLITATGQRVTLRCSPRSGDLSVYWYQQSLDQGLQFLIQYYNGEERAKGNILERFSAQQFPDLHSELNLSSLELGDSALYFCASSVAGGETTDTQYFGPGTRLTVL.

The genes are TRBV5-1 and TRBJ1-2; D remains ambiguous. The CDR3 is 13 residues long. CDR1 is SGHRS and CDR2 is YFSETQ in the germline V gene. Trimming took off 0 bases at V and 11 bases at J, with 14 bases between the two ends. The CDR3 sequence: CASSLEDPQEYTF. The CDR3 region has the DNA TGCGCCAGCAGCTTGGAGGACCCGCAAGAATACACCTTC.

This chain joins TRBV11-1 and TRBJ2-4, with 7 nucleotides matching TRBD1. The J segment lost 1 base and the V segment lost 4 bases, leaving 22 bases of the junction unmatched. The CDR3 sequence is 21 residues long. Per germline, CDR1 SGHAT and CDR2 FQDESV (reference sequence). Written as DNA, the CDR3 is TGTGCCAGCAGCTCCAGGGACAGTTGGGGAAAATCACATCTGGCCAAAAACATTCAGTACTTC. Protein sequence: CASSSRDSWGKSHLAKNIQYF.

CDR3 nucleotide sequence: TGCAGTGCTAGAGCCGCCAGACAGGGAAGTTATGGCTACACCTTC. Protein product: CSARAARQGSYGYTF. The chain is built from TRBV20-1 and TRBJ1-2; 7 nucleotides line up with TRBD1. From germline, CDR1 is DFQATT and CDR2 SNEGSKA (reference sequence). Germline trimming cut 1 base from V and 5 bases from J; bases unmatched to any gene: 10. This CDR3 spans 15 amino acids.

This clonotype was detected a few times. J is TRBJ2-1 and V is TRBV20-1; possible D gene TRBD2, 6 bases. The ends were cut back, 3 bases at V and 2 bases at J, with 14 bases in the middle. This CDR3 region has 15 residues. CDR1 DFQATT and CDR2 SNEGSKA come from the germline V gene (reference sequence). In DNA, the CDR3 is TGCAGTGCTAGTCCCCCGGGGGTCGCCTACAATGAGCAGTTCTTC. Amino acids: CSASPPGVAYNEQFF.

This clonotype appeared a few times. This sequence joins TRBV6-5 and TRBJ2-3, with D hard to call. The germline V gene has CDR1 MNHEY and CDR2 SVGAGI. The V end lost 0 bases, the J end lost 2 bases, and 9 bases lay between the germline ends. This CDR3 is 15 amino acids long. Here the CDR3 reads CASSYSSLFTDTQYF. The DNA of the CDR3 is TGTGCCAGCAGTTACTCGTCGTTATTCACAGATACGCAGTATTTT.

This clonotype was detected a few times. The chain has TRBV28 and TRBJ1-2; unclear D gene. Trimming pared 5 bases from V and 5 bases from J, leaving 15 bases between. Per germline, CDR1 MDHEN and CDR2 SYDVKM. CDR3 length equals 14 residues. CDR3 bases: TGTGCCAGCAGTCCTCGGGGAGGGCCATATGGCTACACCTTC. Amino acids: CASSPRGGPYGYTF.

This clonotype was seen only a few times. The gene calls are TRBV20-1 and TRBJ2-7; D is perhaps TRBD1 (6 bases). V lost 5 bases and J 1 base, leaving 12 bases between the germline ends. Germline CDR1 and CDR2: DFQATT and SNEGSKA (reference sequence). This CDR3 spans 13 amino acids. CDR3 loop: CSAVRQVSYEQYF. The CDR3 coding sequence is TGCAGTGCTGTCAGACAGGTATCCTACGAGCAGTACTTC.

The chain carries TRBV20-1 and TRBJ1-6; D is possibly TRBD1 (5 bases). The germline CDR1 and CDR2 sequences are DFQATT and SNEGSKA (reference sequence). There are 16 residues in the CDR3. V was clipped by 2 bases and J by 6 bases, with 17 bases between them. The CDR3 loop is CSARFITGEANSPLHF. DNA of the CDR3: TGCAGTGCTAGATTTATAACGGGGGAGGCTAATTCACCCCTCCACTTT.

This chain uses TRBV18 with TRBJ2-7, with TRBD1 identical over 8 bases. Unmatched junction bases numbered 5, after V lost 4 bases and J lost 3 bases. The CDR3 loop spans 14 amino acids. From germline, CDR1 is KGHSH and CDR2 LQKENI. The CDR3 region is CASSRQGQDYEQYF. CDR3 DNA: TGTGCCAGCTCACGGCAGGGACAGGACTACGAGCAGTACTTC.

The CDR3 region has the DNA TGTGCCAGCAGTTTACAGGTCCCCTACGAGCAGTACTTC. Amino acid sequence: CASSLQVPYEQYF. This chain joins TRBV12-3 or TRBV12-4 and TRBJ2-7; no reliable D call. V lost 2 bases and J lost 2, with 7 bases in between. The CDR3 loop spans 13 amino acids.